This TCR beta chain was retrieved from a study of early T cells in non-severe SARS-CoV-2 infection. Unique molecular identifiers tagged individual cDNA molecules. From the 5' RACE reads, TCRdb called clonotypes with MiXCR, one entry per CDR3 protein. The sample yields about 23,000 distinct CDR3 sequences, 5% to 5.5% seen once. This CDR3 region has 14 residues. From germline, CDR1 is MNHEY and CDR2 SVGAGI. V was shortened by 1 base and J by 4 bases, with 5 bases between the two germline ends. This clonotype was counted ten times or more. The sequenced sample was whole blood. The clonotype comes from an adult who was a healthcare worker with PCR-confirmed SARS-CoV-2 infection or an uninfected control (not recorded which). V usage is TRBV6-5 and J usage is TRBJ1-6; D not resolved. CDR3 residues: CASSYFGYNSPLHF. CDR3 sequence (DNA): TGTGCCAGCAGTTACTTTGGGTATAATTCACCCCTCCACTTT.